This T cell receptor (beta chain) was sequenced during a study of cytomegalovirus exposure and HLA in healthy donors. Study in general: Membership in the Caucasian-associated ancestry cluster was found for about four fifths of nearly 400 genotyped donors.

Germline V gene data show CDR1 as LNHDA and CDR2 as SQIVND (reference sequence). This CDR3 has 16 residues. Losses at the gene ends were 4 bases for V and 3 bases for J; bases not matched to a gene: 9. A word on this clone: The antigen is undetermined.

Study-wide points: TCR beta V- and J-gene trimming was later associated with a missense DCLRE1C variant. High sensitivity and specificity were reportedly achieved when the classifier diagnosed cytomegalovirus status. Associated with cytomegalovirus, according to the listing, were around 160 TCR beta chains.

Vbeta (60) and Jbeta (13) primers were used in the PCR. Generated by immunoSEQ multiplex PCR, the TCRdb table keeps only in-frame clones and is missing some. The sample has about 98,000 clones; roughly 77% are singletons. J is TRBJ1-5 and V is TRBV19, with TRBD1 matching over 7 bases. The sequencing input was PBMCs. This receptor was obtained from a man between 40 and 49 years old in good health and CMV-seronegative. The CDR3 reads CASSSHRGTVNQPQHF. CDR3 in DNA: TGTGCCAGTAGTAGTCACAGGGGAACGGTCAATCAGCCCCAGCATTTT.